This entry features one T cell receptor beta chain sequence. The antigen remains unidentified. 60 Vbeta and 13 Jbeta primers were used in PCR. The repertoire was sequenced with immunoSEQ multiplex PCR; TCRdb's copy has only in-frame clones and lacks some. The table includes nearly 200,000 clones, 60% to 80% detected once. V lost 3 bases and J lost 0; bases outside the gene matches: 2. Per the germline V gene, CDR1 is SGHAT and CDR2 is FQNNGV. The length of the CDR3 is 16 residues. The data are from a study of cytomegalovirus exposure and HLA in healthy donors. Study results and caveats: Earlier analysis yielded a pattern in which most TCR beta V segments were productive about 87% or about 30% of the time. Most sequenced TCRs were rare (though some public TCRs occurred in many donors).

The specimen sequenced was PBMCs. The clonotype comes from a woman in her twenties or thirties in good health and CMV-seropositive. The rearrangement uses TRBV11-2 and TRBJ2-2; 9 bases match TRBD2. The CDR3: CASSLSGRTNTGELFF. DNA of the CDR3: TGTGCCAGCAGCTTGAGCGGGAGGACGAACACCGGGGAGCTGTTTTTT. Based on the CDR3 plus reference TRBV11-2 and TRBJ2-2, the full variable domain is EAGVAQSPRYKIIEKRQSVAFWCNPISGHATLYWYQQILGQGPKLLIQFQNNGVVDDSQLPKDRFSAERLKGVDSTLKIQPAKLEDSAVYLCASSLSGRTNTGELFFGEGSRLTVL.